This T cell receptor beta chain was found in a study of shared clonotypes between healthy human individuals. The wider study: Ranging from 18 to 49 in age, donors were two women and a few men. Study findings and constraints: It was only blood that was sampled, and tissue repertoires likely differ. Approximately 5.4% of naive CD4 clonotypes were common to several donors.

Sequencing used immunoSEQ multiplex PCR; TCRdb keeps in-frame clones, though not all of them. The repertoire holds about 820,000 clones, with nearly 95% as singletons. The naive CD8 fraction comprised CD45RO-negative cells positively selected for CCR7 and excluded terminally differentiated effector memory CD45RA+ cells. V lost 2 bases and J lost 2, with 6 bases in between. This CDR3 is built from 13 residues. CDR1 SQVTM and CDR2 ANQGSEA come from the germline V gene. Regarding this clone: Its target is unknown.

Source material: naive CD8+ T cells sorted from blood. The chain employs TRBV29-1 and TRBJ2-2; D is unclear. This sequence originates from a man aged 25 to 40 in good health. CDR3 amino acids: CSVEPSNTGELFF. CDR3 nucleotides: TGCAGCGTTGAACCCTCAAACACCGGGGAGCTGTTTTTT.